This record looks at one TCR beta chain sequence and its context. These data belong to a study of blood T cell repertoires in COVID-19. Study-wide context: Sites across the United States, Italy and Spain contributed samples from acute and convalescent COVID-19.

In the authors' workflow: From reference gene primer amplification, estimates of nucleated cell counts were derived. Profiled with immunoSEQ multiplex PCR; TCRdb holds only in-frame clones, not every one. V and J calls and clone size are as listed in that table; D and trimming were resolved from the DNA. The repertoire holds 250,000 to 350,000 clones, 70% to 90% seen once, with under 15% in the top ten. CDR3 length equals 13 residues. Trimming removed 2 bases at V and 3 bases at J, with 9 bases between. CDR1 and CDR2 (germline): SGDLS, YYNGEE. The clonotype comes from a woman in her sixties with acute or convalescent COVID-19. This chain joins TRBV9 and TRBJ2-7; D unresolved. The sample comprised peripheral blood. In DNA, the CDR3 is TGTGCCAGCAGCGTCGGTGCATACTACGAGCAGTACTTC. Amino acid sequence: CASSVGAYYEQYF.